This TCR beta chain was sequenced during a study of naive and memory T cell subsets. The treatment denotes: skin biopsy from PPD injection site in Mantoux-positive individual. A UMI-containing oligonucleotide was joined by 3' ligation to the TCR cDNA template. Cells were not sorted; total RNA input targeted about 1 to 1,100 ng. The SP2 primer and nested alpha and beta constant region primers amplified ligated cDNA in four rounds. TCRdb processed the UMI-ligation and nested PCR reads anew with MiXCR; each CDR3 protein has one entry. The sample has over 11,000 distinct CDR3 sequences, less than 5.5% seen once. The CDR3 has 13 amino acids. V lost 6 bases, J lost 7 bases, and 15 bases lay in between. Germline V gives CDR1 SGHTA, CDR2 FQGNSA. This clonotype came up a few times.

This clonotype was obtained from an adult in good health. The chain uses TRBV7-2 and TRBJ2-5; D may be TRBD1 (5 bases). Material: skin, obtained from a tuberculin skin test site. CDR3 coding DNA: TGTGCCAGCAGGCGGACACGCCCGGGGACCCAGTACTTC. It codes for CASRRTRPGTQYF.